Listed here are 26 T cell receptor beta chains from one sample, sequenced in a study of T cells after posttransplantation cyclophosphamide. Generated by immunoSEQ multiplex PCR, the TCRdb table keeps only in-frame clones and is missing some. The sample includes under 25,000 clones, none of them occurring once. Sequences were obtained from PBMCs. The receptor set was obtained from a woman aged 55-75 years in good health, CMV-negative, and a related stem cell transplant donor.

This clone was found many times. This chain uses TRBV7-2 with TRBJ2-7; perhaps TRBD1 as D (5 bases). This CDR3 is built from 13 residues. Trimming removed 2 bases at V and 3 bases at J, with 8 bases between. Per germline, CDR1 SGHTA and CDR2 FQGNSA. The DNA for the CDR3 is TGTGCCAGCAGCTTATGGCAGGGCTACGAGCAGTACTTC. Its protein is CASSLWQGYEQYF.

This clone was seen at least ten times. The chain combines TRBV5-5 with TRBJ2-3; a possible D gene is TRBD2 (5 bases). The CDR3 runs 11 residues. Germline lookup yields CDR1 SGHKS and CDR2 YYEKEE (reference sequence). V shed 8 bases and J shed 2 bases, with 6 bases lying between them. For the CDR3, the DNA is TGTGCCAGTGGACTCACAGATACGCAGTATTTT. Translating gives CASGLTDTQYF.

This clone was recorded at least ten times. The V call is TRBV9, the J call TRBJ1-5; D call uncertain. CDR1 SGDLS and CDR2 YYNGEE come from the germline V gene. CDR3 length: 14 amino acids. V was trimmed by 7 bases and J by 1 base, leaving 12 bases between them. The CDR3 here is CASGRSGSNQPQHF. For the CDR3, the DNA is TGTGCCAGCGGTAGGAGTGGAAGCAATCAGCCCCAGCATTTT.

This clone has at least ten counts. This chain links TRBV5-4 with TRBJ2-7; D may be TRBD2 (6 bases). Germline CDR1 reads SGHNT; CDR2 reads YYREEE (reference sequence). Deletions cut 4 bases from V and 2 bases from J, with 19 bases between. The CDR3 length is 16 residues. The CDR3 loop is CASSRGGAEGTYEQYF. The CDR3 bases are TGTGCCAGCAGCAGGGGAGGAGCGGAGGGGACCTACGAGCAGTACTTC. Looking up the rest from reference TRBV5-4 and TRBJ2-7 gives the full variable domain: ETGVTQSPTHLIKTRGQQVTLRCSSQSGHNTVSWYQQALGQGPQFIFQYYREEENGRGNFPPRFSGLQFPNYSSELNVNALELDDSALYLCASSRGGAEGTYEQYFGPGTRLTVT.

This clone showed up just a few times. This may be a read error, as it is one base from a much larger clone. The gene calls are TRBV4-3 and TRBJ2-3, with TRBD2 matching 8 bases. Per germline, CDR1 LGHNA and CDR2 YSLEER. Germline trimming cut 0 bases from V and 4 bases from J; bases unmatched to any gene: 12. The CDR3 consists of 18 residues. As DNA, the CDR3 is TGCGCCAGCAGCCAAGAACCCCGGGGGGGGATAGGTTCAGATACGCAGTATTTT. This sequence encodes CASSQEPRGGIGSDTQYF.

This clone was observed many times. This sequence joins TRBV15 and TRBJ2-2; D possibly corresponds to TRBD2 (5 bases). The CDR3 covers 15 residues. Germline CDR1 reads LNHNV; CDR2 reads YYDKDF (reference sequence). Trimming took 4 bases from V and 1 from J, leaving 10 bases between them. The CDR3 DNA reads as TGTGCCACCAGCAAGGTGGCGGGGAACACCGGGGAGCTGTTTTTT. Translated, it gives CATSKVAGNTGELFF.

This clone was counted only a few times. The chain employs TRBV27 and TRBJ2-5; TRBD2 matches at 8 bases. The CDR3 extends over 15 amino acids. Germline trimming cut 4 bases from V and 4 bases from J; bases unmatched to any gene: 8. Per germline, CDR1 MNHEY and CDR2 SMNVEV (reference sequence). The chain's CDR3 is CASSSTSAGAETQYF. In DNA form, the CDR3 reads TGTGCCAGCAGTTCCACCTCAGCGGGGGCAGAGACCCAGTACTTC.

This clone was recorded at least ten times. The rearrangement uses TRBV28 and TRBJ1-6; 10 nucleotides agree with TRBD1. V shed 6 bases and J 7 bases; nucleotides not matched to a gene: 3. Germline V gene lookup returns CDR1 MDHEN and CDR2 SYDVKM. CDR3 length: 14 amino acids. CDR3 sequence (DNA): TGTGCCAGCAGGGGACAGGGGCGGAATTCACCCCTCCACTTT. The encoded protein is CASRGQGRNSPLHF.

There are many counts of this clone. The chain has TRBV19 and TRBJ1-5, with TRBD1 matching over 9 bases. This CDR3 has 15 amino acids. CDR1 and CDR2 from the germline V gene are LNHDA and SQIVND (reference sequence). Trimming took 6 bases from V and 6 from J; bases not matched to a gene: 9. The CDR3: CASRLDRGYGQPQHF. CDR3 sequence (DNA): TGTGCCAGTAGATTGGACAGGGGATATGGTCAGCCCCAGCATTTT.

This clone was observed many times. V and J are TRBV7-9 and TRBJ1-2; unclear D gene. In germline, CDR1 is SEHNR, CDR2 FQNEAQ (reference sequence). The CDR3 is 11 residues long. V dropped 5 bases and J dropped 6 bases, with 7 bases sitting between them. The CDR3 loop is CASSPNDGYTF. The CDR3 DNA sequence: TGTGCCAGCAGCCCTAATGATGGCTACACCTTC.

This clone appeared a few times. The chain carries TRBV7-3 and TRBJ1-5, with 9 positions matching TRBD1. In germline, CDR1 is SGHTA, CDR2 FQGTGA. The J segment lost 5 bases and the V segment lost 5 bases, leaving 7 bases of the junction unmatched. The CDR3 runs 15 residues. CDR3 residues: CASSGTGSGDQPQHF. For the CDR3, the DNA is TGTGCCAGCAGCGGGACAGGGTCGGGGGATCAGCCCCAGCATTTT.

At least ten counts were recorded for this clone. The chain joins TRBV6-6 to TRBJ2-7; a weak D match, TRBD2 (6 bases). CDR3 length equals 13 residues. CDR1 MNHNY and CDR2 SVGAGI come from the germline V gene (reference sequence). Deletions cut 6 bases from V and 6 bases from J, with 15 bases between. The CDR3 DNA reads TGTGCCAGCAGCCCGGGACTGCGTCGCGAGCAGTACTTC. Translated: CASSPGLRREQYF.

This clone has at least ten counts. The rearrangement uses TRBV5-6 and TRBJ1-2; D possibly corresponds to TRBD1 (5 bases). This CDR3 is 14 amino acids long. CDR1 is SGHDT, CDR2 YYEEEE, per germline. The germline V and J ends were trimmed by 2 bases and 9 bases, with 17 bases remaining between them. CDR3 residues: CASSLVGREGSYTF. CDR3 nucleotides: TGTGCCAGCAGCTTAGTTGGCAGGGAGGGGAGCTACACCTTC.

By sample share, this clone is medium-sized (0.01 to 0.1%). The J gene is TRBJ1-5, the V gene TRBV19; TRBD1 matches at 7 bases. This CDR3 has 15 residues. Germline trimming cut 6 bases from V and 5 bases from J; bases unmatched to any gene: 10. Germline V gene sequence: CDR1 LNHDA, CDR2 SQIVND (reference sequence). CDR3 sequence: CASSPQGRSDQPQHF. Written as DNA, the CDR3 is TGTGCCAGTAGCCCACAGGGGCGGTCGGATCAGCCCCAGCATTTT.

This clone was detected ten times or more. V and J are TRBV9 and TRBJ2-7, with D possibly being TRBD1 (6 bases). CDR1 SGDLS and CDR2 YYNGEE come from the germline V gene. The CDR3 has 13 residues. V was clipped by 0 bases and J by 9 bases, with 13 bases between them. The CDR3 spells CASSVDGGLGQYF. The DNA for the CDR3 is TGTGCCAGCAGCGTAGATGGGGGCCTAGGGCAGTACTTC.

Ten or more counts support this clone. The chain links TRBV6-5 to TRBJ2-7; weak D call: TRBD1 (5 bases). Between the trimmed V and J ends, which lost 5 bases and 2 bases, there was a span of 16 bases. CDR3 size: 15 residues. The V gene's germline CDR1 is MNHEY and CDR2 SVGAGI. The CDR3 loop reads CASSHKTVQTYEQYF. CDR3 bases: TGTGCCAGCAGTCACAAGACAGTCCAAACCTACGAGCAGTACTTC.

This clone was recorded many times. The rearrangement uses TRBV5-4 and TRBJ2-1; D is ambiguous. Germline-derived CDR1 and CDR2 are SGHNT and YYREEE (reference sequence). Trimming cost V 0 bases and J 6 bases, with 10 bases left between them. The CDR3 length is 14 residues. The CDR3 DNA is TGTGCCAGCAGCTTGGAGAGAACAGCCAATGAGCAGTTCTTC. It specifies CASSLERTANEQFF. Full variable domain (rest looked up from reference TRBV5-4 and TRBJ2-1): ETGVTQSPTHLIKTRGQQVTLRCSSQSGHNTVSWYQQALGQGPQFIFQYYREEENGRGNFPPRFSGLQFPNYSSELNVNALELDDSALYLCASSLERTANEQFFGPGTRLTVL.

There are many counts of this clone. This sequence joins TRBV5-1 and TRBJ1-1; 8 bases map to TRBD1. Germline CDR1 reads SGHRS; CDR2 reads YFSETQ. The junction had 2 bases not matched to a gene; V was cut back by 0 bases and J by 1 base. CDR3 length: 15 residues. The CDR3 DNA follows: TGCGCCAGCAGCTTGGGGGGGACAGGGAACACTGAAGCTTTCTTT. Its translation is CASSLGGTGNTEAFF.

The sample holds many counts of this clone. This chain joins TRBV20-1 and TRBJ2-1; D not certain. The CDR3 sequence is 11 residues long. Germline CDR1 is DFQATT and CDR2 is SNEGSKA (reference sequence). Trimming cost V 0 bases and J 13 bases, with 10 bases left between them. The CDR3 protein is CSARDRFTQFF. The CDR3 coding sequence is TGCAGTGCTAGAGATCGATTCACACAGTTCTTC.

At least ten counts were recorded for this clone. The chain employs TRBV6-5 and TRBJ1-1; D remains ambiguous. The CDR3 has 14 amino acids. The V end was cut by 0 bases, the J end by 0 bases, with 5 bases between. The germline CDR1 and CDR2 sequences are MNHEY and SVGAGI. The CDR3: CASSYSSVNTEAFF. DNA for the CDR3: TGTGCCAGCAGTTACTCGAGTGTGAACACTGAAGCTTTCTTT.

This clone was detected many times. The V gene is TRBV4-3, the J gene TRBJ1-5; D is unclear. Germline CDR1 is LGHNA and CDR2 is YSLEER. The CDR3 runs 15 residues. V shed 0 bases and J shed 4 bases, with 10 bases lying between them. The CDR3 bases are TGCGCCAGCAGCCAAGATAGCGTCGGGAATCAGCCCCAGCATTTT. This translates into CASSQDSVGNQPQHF.

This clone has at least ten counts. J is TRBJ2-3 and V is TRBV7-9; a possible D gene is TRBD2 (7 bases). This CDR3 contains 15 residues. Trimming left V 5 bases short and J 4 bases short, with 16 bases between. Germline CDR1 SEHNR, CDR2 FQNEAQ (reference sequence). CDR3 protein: CASSLGGGDSDTQYF. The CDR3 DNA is TGTGCCAGCAGCCTCGGCGGGGGCGACTCAGATACGCAGTATTTT.

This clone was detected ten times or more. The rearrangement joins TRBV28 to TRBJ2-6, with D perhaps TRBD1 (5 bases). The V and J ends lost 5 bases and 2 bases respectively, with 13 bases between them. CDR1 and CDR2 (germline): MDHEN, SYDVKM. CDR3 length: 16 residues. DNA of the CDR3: TGTGCCAGCAGTGGATGGGGCCAGCCTGGGGCCAACGTCCTGACTTTC. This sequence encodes CASSGWGQPGANVLTF. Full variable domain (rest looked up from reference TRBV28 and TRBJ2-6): DVKVTQSSRYLVKRTGEKVFLECVQDMDHENMFWYRQDPGLGLRLIYFSYDVKMKEKGDIPEGYSVSREKKERFSLILESASTNQTSMYLCASSGWGQPGANVLTFGAGSRLTVL.

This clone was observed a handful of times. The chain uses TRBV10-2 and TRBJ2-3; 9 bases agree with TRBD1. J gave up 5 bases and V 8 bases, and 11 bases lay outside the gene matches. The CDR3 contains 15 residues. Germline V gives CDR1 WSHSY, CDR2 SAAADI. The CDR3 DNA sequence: TGCGCCAGCGCGTCCAGGACAGGGGTGGGAGATACGCAGTATTTT. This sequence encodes CASASRTGVGDTQYF.

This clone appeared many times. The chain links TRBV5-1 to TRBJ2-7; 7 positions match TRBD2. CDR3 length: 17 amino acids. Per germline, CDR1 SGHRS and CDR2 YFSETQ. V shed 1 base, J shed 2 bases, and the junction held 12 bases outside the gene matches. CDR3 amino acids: CASSLMGSGAGAYEQYF. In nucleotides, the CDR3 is TGCGCCAGCAGCTTGATGGGCAGCGGGGCGGGGGCCTACGAGCAGTACTTC. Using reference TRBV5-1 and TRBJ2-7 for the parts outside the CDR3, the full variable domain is KAGVTQTPRYLIKTRGQQVTLSCSPISGHRSVSWYQQTPGQGLQFLFEYFSETQRNKGNFPGRFSGRQFSNSRSEMNVSTLELGDSALYLCASSLMGSGAGAYEQYFGPGTRLTVT.

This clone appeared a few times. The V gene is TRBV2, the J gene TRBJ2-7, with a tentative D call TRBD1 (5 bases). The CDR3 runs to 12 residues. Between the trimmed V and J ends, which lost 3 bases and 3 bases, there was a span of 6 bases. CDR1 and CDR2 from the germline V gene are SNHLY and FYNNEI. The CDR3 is CASSEQGYEQYF. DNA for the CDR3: TGTGCCAGCAGTGAGCAGGGCTACGAGCAGTACTTC. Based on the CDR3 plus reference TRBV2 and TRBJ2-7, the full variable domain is EPEVTQTPSHQVTQMGQEVILRCVPISNHLYFYWYRQILGQKVEFLVSFYNNEISEKSEIFDDQFSVERPDGSNFTLKIRSTKLEDSAMYFCASSEQGYEQYFGPGTRLTVT.